The T cell receptor (beta chain) described here comes from a study of T cell changes during pregnancy in multiple sclerosis. Data came from immunoSEQ multiplex PCR; TCRdb stores just in-frame clones and leaves some out. The data show some 120,000 clones, 80% to 95% seen once. The CDR3 runs to 14 residues. CDR1 is SGHNT and CDR2 is YYREEE in the germline V gene (reference sequence). With 4 bases removed from V and 4 bases from J, the gap between germline ends came to 14 bases. The chain couples TRBV5-4 to TRBJ1-1; maybe TRBD1 (5 bases). Material: peripheral blood, obtained before pregnancy. This clonotype originated in a female donor with multiple sclerosis, enrolled in a pregnancy study. The CDR3 DNA follows: TGTGCCAGCAGCCGGGGGACTGGCGGCACTGAAGCTTTCTTT. It encodes CASSRGTGGTEAFF.